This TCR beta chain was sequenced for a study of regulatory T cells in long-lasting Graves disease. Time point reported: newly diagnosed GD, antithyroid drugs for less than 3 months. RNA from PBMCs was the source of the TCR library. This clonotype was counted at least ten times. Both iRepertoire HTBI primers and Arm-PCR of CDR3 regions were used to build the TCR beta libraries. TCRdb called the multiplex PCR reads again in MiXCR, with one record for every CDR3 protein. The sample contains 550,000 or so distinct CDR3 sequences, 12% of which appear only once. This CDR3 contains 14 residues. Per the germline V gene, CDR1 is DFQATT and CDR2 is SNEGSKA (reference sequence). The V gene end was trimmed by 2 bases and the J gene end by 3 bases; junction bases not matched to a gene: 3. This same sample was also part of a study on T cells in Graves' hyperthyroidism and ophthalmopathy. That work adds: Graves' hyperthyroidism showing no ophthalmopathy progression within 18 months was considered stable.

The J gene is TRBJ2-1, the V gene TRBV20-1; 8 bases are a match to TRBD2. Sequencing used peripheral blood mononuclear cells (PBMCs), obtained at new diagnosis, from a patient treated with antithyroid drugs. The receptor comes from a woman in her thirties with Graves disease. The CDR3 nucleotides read TGCAGTGCTAGAAGCGGGGGACGCTACAATGAGCAGTTCTTC. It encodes CSARSGGRYNEQFF.